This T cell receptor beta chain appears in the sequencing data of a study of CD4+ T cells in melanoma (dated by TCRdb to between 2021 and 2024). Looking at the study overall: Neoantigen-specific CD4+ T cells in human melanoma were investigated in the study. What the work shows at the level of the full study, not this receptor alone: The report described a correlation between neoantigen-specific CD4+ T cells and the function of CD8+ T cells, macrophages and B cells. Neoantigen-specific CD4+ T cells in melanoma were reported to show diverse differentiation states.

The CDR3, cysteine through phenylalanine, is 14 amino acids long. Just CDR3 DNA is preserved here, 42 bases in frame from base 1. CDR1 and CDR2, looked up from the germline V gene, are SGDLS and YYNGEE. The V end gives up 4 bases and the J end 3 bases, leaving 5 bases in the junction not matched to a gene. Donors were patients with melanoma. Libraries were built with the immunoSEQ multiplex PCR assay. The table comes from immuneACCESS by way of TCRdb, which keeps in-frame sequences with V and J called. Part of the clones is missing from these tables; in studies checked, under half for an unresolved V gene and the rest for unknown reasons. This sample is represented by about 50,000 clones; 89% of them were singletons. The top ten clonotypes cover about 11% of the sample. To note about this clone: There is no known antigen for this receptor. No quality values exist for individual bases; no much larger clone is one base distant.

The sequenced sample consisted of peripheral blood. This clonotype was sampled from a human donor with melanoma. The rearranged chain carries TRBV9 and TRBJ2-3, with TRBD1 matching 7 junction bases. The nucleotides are TGTGCCAGCAGCTCCTGGGACAGAACAGATACGCAGTATTTT. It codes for CASSSWDRTDTQYF.